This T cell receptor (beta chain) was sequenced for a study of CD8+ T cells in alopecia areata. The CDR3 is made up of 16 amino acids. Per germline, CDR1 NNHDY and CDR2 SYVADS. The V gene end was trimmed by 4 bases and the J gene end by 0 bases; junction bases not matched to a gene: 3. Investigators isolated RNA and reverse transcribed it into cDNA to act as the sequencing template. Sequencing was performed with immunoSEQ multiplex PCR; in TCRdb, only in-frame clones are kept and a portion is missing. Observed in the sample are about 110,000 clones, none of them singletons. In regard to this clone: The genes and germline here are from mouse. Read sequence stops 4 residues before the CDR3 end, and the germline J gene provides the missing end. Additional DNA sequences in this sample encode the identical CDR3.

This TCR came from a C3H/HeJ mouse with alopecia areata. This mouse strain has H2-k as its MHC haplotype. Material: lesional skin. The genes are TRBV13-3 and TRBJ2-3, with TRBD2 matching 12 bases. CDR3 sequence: CASSPGLGGSAETLYF. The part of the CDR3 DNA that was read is TGTGCCAGCAGTCCAGGACTGGGGGGGAGTGCAGAA.